This paragraph covers one T cell receptor beta chain sequence. Assay used: immunoSEQ multiplex PCR; TCRdb lists only in-frame clones, some missing. The sample contains some 30,000 clones, roughly three quarters of which appear only once. The data belong to a study of OX40 agonist ivuxolimab in advanced cancers. The clonotype comes from an adult with an advanced solid tumor such as melanoma, head and neck, liver or kidney cancer. Sequencing used CD4+ or CD8+ T cells sorted from blood, obtained in a trial of the OX40 agonist ivuxolimab.

Here the CDR3 DNA reads TGTGCCAGCGCTCCACGGGGGCTAAGCAATCAGCCCCAGCATTTT. Protein sequence: CASAPRGLSNQPQHF. J is TRBJ1-5 and V is TRBV6-6, with D perhaps TRBD1 (6 bases). V was clipped by 8 bases and J by 1 base, with 15 bases between them. Germline CDR1 reads MNHNY; CDR2 reads SVGAGI (reference sequence). This CDR3 has 15 residues.